These 5 T cell receptor beta chains share one sample of origin, sequenced in a study of OX40 agonist ivuxolimab in advanced cancers. Sequenced by immunoSEQ multiplex PCR; TCRdb stores in-frame clones only, minus some. The table lists roughly 56,000 clones, 82% of them singletons. The material was CD4+ or CD8+ T cells sorted from blood, obtained in a trial of the OX40 agonist ivuxolimab. The receptors derive from an adult with an advanced solid tumor such as melanoma, head and neck, liver or kidney cancer.

The DNA of the CDR3 is TGTGCCAGTATGGATCTTACTAGGACGGTTACTAACTATGGCTACACCTTC. Protein product: CASMDLTRTVTNYGYTF. This sequence joins TRBV19 and TRBJ1-2; D uncertain. Per the germline V gene, CDR1 is LNHDA and CDR2 is SQIVND (reference sequence). The V end lost 7 bases, the J end lost 0 bases, and 21 bases lay between the germline ends. The CDR3 extends over 17 amino acids.

This clone came up once. The chain employs TRBV6-1 and TRBJ1-2, with TRBD1 identical over 12 bases. Losses at the gene ends were 3 bases for V and 8 bases for J; bases not matched to a gene: 7. The germline gives CDR1 MNHNS, CDR2 SASEGT. The length of the CDR3 is 15 residues. CDR3 sequence: CASSDVGQGARGYTF. The CDR3 region has the DNA TGTGCCAGCAGTGACGTGGGACAGGGGGCTCGGGGCTACACCTTC.

The genes are TRBV10-3 and TRBJ2-5; no clear D gene. The CDR3 has 14 residues. Trimming shortened V by 5 bases and J by 3 bases, and 13 bases separated the two germline ends. The V gene's germline CDR1 is ENHRY and CDR2 SYGVKD. The CDR3 protein is CAISSSDEKETQYF. The DNA for the CDR3 is TGTGCCATCAGTTCCTCCGATGAGAAAGAGACCCAGTACTTC.

CDR3 sequence (DNA): TGTGCCAGCAGTACGCCTGACAGGGGGGGTGGCTACACCTTC. Its protein is CASSTPDRGGGYTF. This rearrangement joins TRBV7-3 to TRBJ1-2, with 9 bases identical to TRBD1. The CDR3 length is 14 residues. Germline CDR1 is SGHTA and CDR2 is FQGTGA. The V gene end was trimmed by 6 bases and the J gene end by 7 bases; junction bases not matched to a gene: 9.

V gene TRBV15 combines with J gene TRBJ1-6, with unresolved D. The CDR3 is 16 residues long. Trimming took 0 bases from V and 7 from J, leaving 13 bases between them. Per the germline V gene, CDR1 is LNHNV and CDR2 is YYDKDF (reference sequence). The CDR3 region is CATSRDPRQVNSPLHF. The CDR3 region has the DNA TGTGCCACCAGCAGAGATCCAAGGCAGGTCAATTCACCCCTCCACTTT.